Below, 10 T cell receptor beta chains from the same sample are listed, as sequenced in a study of T-cell reconstitution after alpha-beta-depleted transplantation in children (dated by TCRdb to about 2016). To prepare the library, PCR was applied. Sequencing was carried out with an Illumina HiSeq 2500. To normalize quantification of the TCRbeta repertoire, the TCR libraries were built with molecular barcoding that relied on unique molecular identifiers. TCRdb cleaned the public reads at Q25 with fastp, built clones with MiXCR and kept in-frame beta chains. Entries that share a CDR3 protein sequence are merged under the most common genes and DNA. In all, the sample holds 75,000 to 100,000 distinct CDR3 sequences, and about 8% of those were seen once. Of the sample, roughly 6.9% is held by the ten largest clones. Sequenced here: PBMCs from the stem cell graft donor, sampled from the stem cell graft. All receptors derive from a human donor who donated a stem cell graft to a child with congenital amegakaryocytic thrombocytopenia.

This clonotype was counted many times. The chain links TRBV7-2 to TRBJ2-3, with D perhaps matching TRBD1 (6 bases). The germline V gene encodes CDR1 SGHTA and CDR2 FQGNSA. CDR3 length: 14 residues. V lost 3 bases and J 10 bases, leaving 17 bases between the germline ends. The CDR3 coding sequence is TGTGCCAGCAGCTTGACAGGATCCCCGAGTGCGCAGTATTTT. This translates into CASSLTGSPSAQYF.

This clonotype was seen at least ten times. J is TRBJ2-1 and V is TRBV24-1; TRBD2 matches 13 bases. V lost 4 bases, J lost 10 bases, and 12 bases stayed unmatched. Per the germline V gene, CDR1 is KGHDR and CDR2 is SFDVKD. CDR3 length equals 17 residues. CDR3 DNA: TGTGCCACCAGTGACCTATCCGGACTAGCGGGAGTTCAGGAGCAGTTCTTC. Translated: CATSDLSGLAGVQEQFF.

Ten or more counts support this clonotype. V and J are TRBV29-1 and TRBJ1-2, with D perhaps matching TRBD1 (6 bases). Germline CDR1 is SQVTM and CDR2 is ANQGSEA. V dropped 5 bases and J dropped 3 bases, with 19 bases sitting between them. CDR3 length: 15 residues. In DNA form, the CDR3 reads TGCAGCGTTCAAAGTTCAAGGGGGGCGGACTATGGCTACACCTTC. Translation gives CSVQSSRGADYGYTF.

This clonotype has ten or more counts. The rearrangement joins TRBV28 to TRBJ1-2; 9 positions agree with TRBD1. Germline values: CDR1 MDHEN, CDR2 SYDVKM. The V and J ends lost 6 bases and 4 bases, in that order; junction bases with no gene match: 6. The CDR3 covers 14 residues. This chain's CDR3 is CASSSTGGGYGYTF. The CDR3 DNA reads as TGTGCCAGCAGCTCCACAGGGGGCGGCTATGGCTACACCTTC.

In this sample, this clonotype turned up a few times. V gene TRBV5-1 combines with J gene TRBJ2-5; TRBD2 agrees at 13 bases. The CDR3 loop spans 15 amino acids. The germline CDR1 and CDR2 sequences are SGHRS and YFSETQ. J was trimmed by 2 bases and V by 7 bases; bases with no gene match: 5. In nucleotides, the CDR3 is TGCGCCAGCTCGGGGACTAGCGGGGCTCAAGAGACCCAGTACTTC. This sequence encodes CASSGTSGAQETQYF. Full variable domain (rest looked up from reference TRBV5-1 and TRBJ2-5): KAGVTQTPRYLIKTRGQQVTLSCSPISGHRSVSWYQQTPGQGLQFLFEYFSETQRNKGNFPGRFSGRQFSNSRSEMNVSTLELGDSALYLCASSGTSGAQETQYFGPGTRLLVL.

This clonotype was counted many times. The chain has TRBV12-3 or TRBV12-4 and TRBJ2-1; 11 bases agree with TRBD2. Losses at the gene ends were 7 bases for V and 9 bases for J; bases not matched to a gene: 8. The CDR3 is made up of 14 amino acids. The CDR3 DNA is TGTGCCAGCACCCGCGGACTAGCGGGCTTTGAGCAGTTCTTC. Its translation is CASTRGLAGFEQFF.

This clonotype came up many times. V gene TRBV5-5 combines with J gene TRBJ2-1; D might be TRBD2 (6 bases). Trimming took off 0 bases at V and 8 bases at J, with 12 bases between the two ends. There are 14 residues in the CDR3. Germline V gene lookup returns CDR1 SGHKS and CDR2 YYEKEE (reference sequence). In DNA form, the CDR3 reads TGTGCCAGCAGCTTGGAGACTAGTTCGGATGAGCAGTTCTTC. Residues: CASSLETSSDEQFF.

This clonotype has at least ten counts. The gene calls are TRBV29-1 and TRBJ1-1; TRBD1 matches 8 bases. V dropped 4 bases and J dropped 5; count of bases not matched to a gene: 9. This CDR3 is built from 14 residues. The germline gives CDR1 SQVTM, CDR2 ANQGSEA. The CDR3 loop reads CSVGLRTGRTEAFF. CDR3 sequence (DNA): TGCAGCGTTGGCCTCCGGACAGGGAGGACTGAAGCTTTCTTT.

Many counts were recorded for this clonotype. The chain recombines TRBV20-1 with TRBJ1-5, with 7 nucleotides matching TRBD1. Germline V gene data show CDR1 as DFQATT and CDR2 as SNEGSKA (reference sequence). Unmatched junction bases numbered 12, after V lost 5 bases and J lost 2 bases. The CDR3 is 16 residues long. CDR3 amino acids: CSAYRGDRAGNQPQHF. The CDR3 DNA follows: TGCAGTGCTTATAGGGGAGACAGGGCGGGCAATCAGCCCCAGCATTTT.

This clonotype has only a few counts. This chain uses TRBV28 with TRBJ2-2; D is undetermined. V shed 4 bases and J shed 4 bases, with 7 bases lying between them. CDR3 length: 13 amino acids. Germline V gives CDR1 MDHEN, CDR2 SYDVKM. CDR3 protein: CASSSPATGELFF. Written as DNA, the CDR3 is TGTGCCAGCAGTTCCCCAGCCACCGGGGAGCTGTTTTTT.